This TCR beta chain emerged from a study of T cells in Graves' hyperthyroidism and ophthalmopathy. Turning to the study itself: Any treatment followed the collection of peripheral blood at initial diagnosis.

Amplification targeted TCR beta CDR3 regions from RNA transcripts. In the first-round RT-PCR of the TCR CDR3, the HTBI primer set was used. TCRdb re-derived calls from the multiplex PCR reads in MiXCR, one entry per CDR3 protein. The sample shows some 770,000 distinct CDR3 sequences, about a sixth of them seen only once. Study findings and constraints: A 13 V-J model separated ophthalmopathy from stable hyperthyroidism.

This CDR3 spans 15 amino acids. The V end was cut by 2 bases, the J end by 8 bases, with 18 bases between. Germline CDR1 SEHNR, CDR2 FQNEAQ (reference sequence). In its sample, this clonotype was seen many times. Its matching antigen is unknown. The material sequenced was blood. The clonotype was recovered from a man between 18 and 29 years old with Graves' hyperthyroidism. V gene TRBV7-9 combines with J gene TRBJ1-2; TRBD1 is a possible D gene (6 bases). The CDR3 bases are TGTGCCAGCAGCTTACGCTCGACAGGAGTTATGGGCTACACCTTC. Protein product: CASSLRSTGVMGYTF.